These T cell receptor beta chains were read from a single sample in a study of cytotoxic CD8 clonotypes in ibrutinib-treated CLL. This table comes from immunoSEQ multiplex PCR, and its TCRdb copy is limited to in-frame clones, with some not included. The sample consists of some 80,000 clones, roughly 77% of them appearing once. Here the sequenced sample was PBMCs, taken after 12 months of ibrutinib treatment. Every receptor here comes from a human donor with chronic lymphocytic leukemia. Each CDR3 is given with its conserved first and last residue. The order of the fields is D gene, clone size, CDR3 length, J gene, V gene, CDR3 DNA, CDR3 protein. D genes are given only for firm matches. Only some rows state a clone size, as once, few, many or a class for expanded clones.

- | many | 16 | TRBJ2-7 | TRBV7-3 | TGTGCCAGCAGCCCCCAAGGGGGCGGGGCCACCTACGAGCAGTACTTC | CASSPQGGGATYEQYF
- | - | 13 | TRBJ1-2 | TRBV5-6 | TGTGCCAGCAGCCCGGCGGGGGTCTATGGCTACACCTTC | CASSPAGVYGYTF
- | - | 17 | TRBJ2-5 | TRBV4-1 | TGCGCCAGCAGCCAAGTGGGGGAAGGGACCTCAAGGGAGACCCAGTACTTC | CASSQVGEGTSRETQYF
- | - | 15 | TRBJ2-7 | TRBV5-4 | TGTGCCAGCAGCCAAGATCGGGGTAACCCCTACGAGCAGTACTTC | CASSQDRGNPYEQYF
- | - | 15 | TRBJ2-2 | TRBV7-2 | TGTGCCAGCGGCGGAGGCCTCCCGAACACCGGGGAGCTGTTTTTT | CASGGGLPNTGELFF
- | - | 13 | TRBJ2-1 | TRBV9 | TGTGCCAGCAGCCTGTGGGGTTCCGATGAGCAGTTCTTC | CASSLWGSDEQFF
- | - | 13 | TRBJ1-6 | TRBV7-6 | TGTGCCAGCACCCCCGGGAGAGATTCACCCCTCCACTTT | CASTPGRDSPLHF
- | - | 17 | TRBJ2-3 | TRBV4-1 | TGCGCCAGCAGCCAAGATAAGTGGAGAGGGGTTGTAGATACGCAGTATTTT | CASSQDKWRGVVDTQYF
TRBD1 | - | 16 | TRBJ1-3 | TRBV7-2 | TGTGCCAGCAGCGGACAGGGCCCCCGCTCTGGAAACACCATATATTTT | CASSGQGPRSGNTIYF
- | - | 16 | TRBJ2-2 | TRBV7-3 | TGTGCCAGCAGCCCAGCCCTAGGCCGGTCCACCGGGGAGCTGTTTTTT | CASSPALGRSTGELFF
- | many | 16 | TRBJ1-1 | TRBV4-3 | TGCGCCAGCAGCCAAGGCGGGGGCAGGGAAGGCACTGAAGCTTTCTTT | CASSQGGGREGTEAFF
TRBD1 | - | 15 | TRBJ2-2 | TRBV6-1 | TGTGCCAGCAGTACCACAGGGGGGCACACCGGGGAGCTGTTTTTT | CASSTTGGHTGELFF
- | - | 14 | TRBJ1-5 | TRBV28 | TGTGCCAGCAGGACCCACCGCGGCAATCAGCCCCAGCATTTT | CASRTHRGNQPQHF
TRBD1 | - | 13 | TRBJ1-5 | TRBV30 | TGTGCCTGGGGGACAGACCGCACGGAGCCCCAGCATTTT | CAWGTDRTEPQHF
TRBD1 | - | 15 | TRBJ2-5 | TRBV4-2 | TGTGCCAGCAGCCCCTCAGGGACAGCCAAAGAGACCCAGTACTTC | CASSPSGTAKETQYF
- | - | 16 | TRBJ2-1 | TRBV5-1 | TGCGCCAGCAGCTTGGCCGAGGGGCGGCCCTACAATGAGCAGTTCTTC | CASSLAEGRPYNEQFF
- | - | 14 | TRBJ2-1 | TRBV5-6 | TGTGCCAGCCTTCGTCGGGGCCCCTACAATGAGCAGTTCTTC | CASLRRGPYNEQFF
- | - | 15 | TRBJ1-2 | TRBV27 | TGTGCCAGCAGTTTATCTTGGCAGGCGCCGGGTGGCTACACCTTC | CASSLSWQAPGGYTF
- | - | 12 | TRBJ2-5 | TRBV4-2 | TGTGCCAGCAGCCCGGGACTTGAGACCCAGTACTTC | CASSPGLETQYF
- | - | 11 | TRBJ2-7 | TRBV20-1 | TGCAGTGCTAGAGATCGAGGCACCCTATCCTTC | CSARDRGTLSF
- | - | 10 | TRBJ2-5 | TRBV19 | TGTGCCAGTGGCCCCGAGACCCAGTACTTC | CASGPETQYF
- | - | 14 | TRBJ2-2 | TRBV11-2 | TGTGCCAGCAGGCCGGTAGGGGGCACCGGGGAGCTGTTTTTT | CASRPVGGTGELFF
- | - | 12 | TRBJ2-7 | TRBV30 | TGTGCCTGGGACCCAGGGACGGGCGAGCAGTACTTC | CAWDPGTGEQYF
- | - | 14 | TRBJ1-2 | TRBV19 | TGTGCCAGCGAGCAAGGGGCGGTCAACTATGGCTACACCTTC | CASEQGAVNYGYTF
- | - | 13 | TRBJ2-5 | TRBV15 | TGTGCCACCAGCAGAGACCCCGGGGAGACCCAGTACTTC | CATSRDPGETQYF
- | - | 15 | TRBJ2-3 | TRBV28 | TGTGCCAGCAGTCTAACCCAAGGAGGAACAGATACGCAGTATTTT | CASSLTQGGTDTQYF
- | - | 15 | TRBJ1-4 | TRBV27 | TGTGCCAGCAGTTTCACACCCCGGGGAGGGGAAAAACTGTTTTTT | CASSFTPRGGEKLFF
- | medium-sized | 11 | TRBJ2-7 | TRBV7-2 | TGTGCCAGCAGCTTAGTACGTCGGCAGTACTTC | CASSLVRRQYF
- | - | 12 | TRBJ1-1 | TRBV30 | TGTGCCTGGAACCCCGGTACCTCTGAAGCTTTCTTT | CAWNPGTSEAFF
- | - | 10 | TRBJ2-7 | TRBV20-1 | TGCAGTGCTAGGGATGACGAGCAGTACTTC | CSARDDEQYF
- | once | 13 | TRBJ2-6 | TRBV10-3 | TGTGCCATCAGCCAGCCTGGGGCCAACGTCCTGACTTTC | CAISQPGANVLTF
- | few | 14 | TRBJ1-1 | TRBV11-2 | TGTGCCAGCAGCTTCGGGCAGGGAGGGTCTGAAGCTTTCTTT | CASSFGQGGSEAFF
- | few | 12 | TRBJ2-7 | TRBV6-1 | TGTGCCAGCAGGTTCACGATGGGGGAGCAGTACTTC | CASRFTMGEQYF
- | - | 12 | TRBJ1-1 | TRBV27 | TGTGCCAGCAGTTTCGCAGGGACTGAAGCTTTCTTT | CASSFAGTEAFF
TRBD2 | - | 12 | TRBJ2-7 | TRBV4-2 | TGTGCCAGCAGCCTGAGGGAGGGCGAGCAGTACTTC | CASSLREGEQYF
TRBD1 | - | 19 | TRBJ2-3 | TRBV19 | TGTGCCAGTAGCCCCCCCTACCTGACAGGGGGCTATAGCACAGATACGCAGTATTTT | CASSPPYLTGGYSTDTQYF
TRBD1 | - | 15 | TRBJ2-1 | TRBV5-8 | TGTGCCAGCAGCCCCAGGGGGAGCTCCTACAATGAGCAGTTCTTC | CASSPRGSSYNEQFF
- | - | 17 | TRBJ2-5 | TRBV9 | TGTGCCAGCAGCCACGAAGGCGGGCCTCCCGCACAAGAGACCCAGTACTTC | CASSHEGGPPAQETQYF
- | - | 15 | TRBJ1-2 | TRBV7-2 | TGTGCCAGCAGCTTAGCAGTGGGCGGCGGCTATGGCTACACCTTC | CASSLAVGGGYGYTF
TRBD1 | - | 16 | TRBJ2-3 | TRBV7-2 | TGTGCCAGCAGCCCCAGGGGGCTAGGGAGCACAGATACGCAGTATTTT | CASSPRGLGSTDTQYF
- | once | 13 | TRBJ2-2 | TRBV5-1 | TGCGCCAGCAGCTTGAGGGAATGGGGGGAGCTGTTTTTT | CASSLREWGELFF
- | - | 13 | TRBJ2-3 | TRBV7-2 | TGTGCCAGCCGGGGCGCGCCAGGGGATACGCAGTATTTT | CASRGAPGDTQYF
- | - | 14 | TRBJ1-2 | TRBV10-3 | TGTGCCATCAGTCGGGGGCGGGACCGGTATGGCTACACCTTC | CAISRGRDRYGYTF
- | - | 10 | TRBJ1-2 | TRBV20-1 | TGCAGTGCTAGCGGGGGAGGCTACACCTTC | CSASGGGYTF
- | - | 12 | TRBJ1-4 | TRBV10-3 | TGTGCCATCAACGCGAACAATGAAAAACTGTTTTTT | CAINANNEKLFF
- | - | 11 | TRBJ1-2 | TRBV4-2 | TGTGCCAGCAGCCAAGGGACACCGGCCACCTTC | CASSQGTPATF
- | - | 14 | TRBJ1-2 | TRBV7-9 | TGTGCCAGCAGCCAAATGGGCCTTAACTATGGCTACACCTTC | CASSQMGLNYGYTF
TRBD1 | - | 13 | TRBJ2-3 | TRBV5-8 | TGTGCCAGCAGCTCCTACAGGGGGGATACGCAGTATTTT | CASSSYRGDTQYF
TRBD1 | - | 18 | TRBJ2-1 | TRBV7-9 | TGTGCCAGCAGCCCCCCGGGACAGGGGGGGCCGACAACCCATGAGCAGTTCTTC | CASSPPGQGGPTTHEQFF
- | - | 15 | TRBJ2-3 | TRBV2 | TGTGCCAACCCCCAGGGCCCTTCTAGCACAGATACGCAGTATTTT | CANPQGPSSTDTQYF
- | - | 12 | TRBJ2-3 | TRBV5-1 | TGCGCCAGCGGCCCCTCGGGACATACGCAGTATTTT | CASGPSGHTQYF
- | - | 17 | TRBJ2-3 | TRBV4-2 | TGTGCCAGCAGCGCCCGGGGGCGGGGGCAGAACACAGATACGCAGTATTTT | CASSARGRGQNTDTQYF
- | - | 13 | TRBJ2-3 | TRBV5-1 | TGCGCCAGCAGCTCGGGGGTCACAGATACGCAGTATTTT | CASSSGVTDTQYF